The rows below give T cell receptor beta chains drawn from one sample of a study of blood T cell repertoires in COVID-19. Sequencing used immunoSEQ multiplex PCR; TCRdb keeps in-frame clones, though not all of them. The top ten hold more than 2% of the sample, which has roughly 150,000 clones, about 88% seen once. Source material: peripheral blood. These receptors were obtained from an older woman with acute or convalescent COVID-19. Each CDR3 is given with its conserved first and last residue. The D gene is left open where the match is weak. A clone size is listed for some rows: how often the clone was seen (once, few, many), or a class if it is expanded.

>TRBJ1-2|NA|NA|TRBV5-5
CASSLGQVYGYTF
TGTGCCAGCAGCTTGGGACAGGTCTATGGCTACACCTTC
>TRBJ2-2|NA|TRBD1|TRBV3-1/TRBV3-2
CASSRSRQGGELFF
TGTGCCAGCAGCCGCTCTCGACAGGGTGGGGAGCTGTTTTTT
>TRBJ1-2|NA|NA|TRBV12-3/TRBV12-4
CASSLSYGYTF
TGTGCCAGCAGTTTGAGCTATGGCTACACCTTC
>TRBJ2-1|NA|TRBD2|TRBV9
CASSVAASGGAYEQFF
TGTGCCAGCAGCGTAGCTGCTAGCGGGGGGGCTTATGAGCAGTTCTTC
>TRBJ1-6|NA|NA|TRBV27
CASSLFRVSPLHF
TGTGCCAGCAGTTTATTCAGGGTTTCACCCCTCCACTTT
>TRBJ2-2|NA|TRBD1|TRBV7-8
CASSKTGGSLGELFF
TGTGCCAGCAGCAAGACAGGGGGCAGTCTAGGGGAGCTGTTTTTT
>TRBJ1-1|NA|TRBD1|TRBV7-2
CASSLGDRARTEAFF
TGTGCCAGCAGCTTAGGGGACAGGGCACGGACTGAAGCTTTCTTT
>TRBJ1-2|NA|TRBD1|TRBV5-1
CASSLVGTGGYGYTF
TGCGCCAGCAGCTTGGTGGGGACAGGGGGCTATGGCTACACCTTC
>TRBJ2-3|once|TRBD2|TRBV13
CASSLVSLAGGSTDTQYF
TGTGCCAGCAGCTTAGTATCACTAGCGGGGGGGAGCACAGATACGCAGTATTTT
>TRBJ2-5|NA|TRBD2|TRBV30
CAWSVAPGGETQYF
TGTGCCTGGAGTGTGGCGCCGGGAGGAGAGACCCAGTACTTC
>TRBJ1-4|NA|NA|TRBV27
CASSLSWGPNEKLFF
TGTGCCAGCAGTTTATCGTGGGGGCCTAATGAAAAACTGTTTTTT
>TRBJ1-2|NA|TRBD1|TRBV7-9
CASSNRDRGHYGYTF
TGTGCCAGCAGCAACCGGGACAGGGGACACTATGGCTACACCTTC
>TRBJ1-2|NA|TRBD1|TRBV5-1
CASSLVEGTGAYYGYTF
TGCGCCAGCAGCTTGGTGGAGGGGACAGGGGCCTACTATGGCTACACCTTC
>TRBJ1-6|NA|TRBD1|TRBV18
CASSSTGGLNSPLHF
TGTGCCAGCTCATCGACAGGGGGCCTTAATTCACCCCTCCACTTT
>TRBJ2-1|NA|TRBD2|TRBV6-2/TRBV6-3
CASSYSGGRIDEQFF
TGTGCCAGCAGTTACTCAGGCGGGAGGATCGATGAGCAGTTCTTC
>TRBJ1-1|NA|NA|TRBV12-3/TRBV12-4
CASSQGLNTEAFF
TGTGCCAGCAGTCAGGGGTTGAACACTGAAGCTTTCTTT
>TRBJ1-5|NA|TRBD1|TRBV19
CASSIGGGAKGQPQHF
TGTGCCAGTAGTATAGGAGGGGGCGCGAAAGGACAGCCCCAGCATTTT
>TRBJ2-3|NA|NA|TRBV19
CASSVLGIMSDTQYF
TGTGCCAGTAGTGTACTAGGTATAATGTCAGATACGCAGTATTTT
>TRBJ1-4|NA|TRBD1|TRBV18
CASSPDRVTNEKLFF
TGTGCCAGCTCGCCCGACAGGGTAACTAATGAAAAACTGTTTTTT
>TRBJ1-5|NA|NA|TRBV7-2
CASTWRGSNQPQHF
TGTGCCAGCACCTGGAGGGGAAGCAATCAGCCCCAGCATTTT
>TRBJ2-7|NA|NA|TRBV7-2
CASSRPGIYEQYF
TGTGCCAGCAGCCGACCGGGGATCTACGAGCAGTACTTC
>TRBJ1-1|NA|NA|TRBV7-8
CATQTHGGRTEAFF
TGTGCCACACAGACCCACGGGGGGCGCACTGAAGCTTTCTTT
>TRBJ1-6|NA|TRBD1|TRBV7-2
CASSPGQAGNSPLHF
TGTGCCAGCAGCCCAGGACAGGCGGGTAATTCACCCCTCCACTTT
>TRBJ1-4|once|TRBD1|TRBV14
CASSQVRGLNEKLFF
TGTGCCAGCAGCCAAGTAAGGGGGCTTAATGAAAAACTGTTTTTT
>TRBJ2-1|NA|NA|TRBV6-5
CASSILREQFF
TGTGCCAGCAGTATCCTACGAGAGCAGTTCTTC
>TRBJ1-1|NA|NA|TRBV6-5
CASSRLSNTEAFF
TGTGCCAGCAGCCGTTTGTCGAACACTGAAGCTTTCTTT
>TRBJ2-5|NA|NA|TRBV7-2
CASSLQGGKKETQYF
TGTGCCAGCAGCTTACAGGGCGGCAAGAAAGAGACCCAGTACTTC
>TRBJ2-3|NA|NA|TRBV27
CASSTLSGDTQYF
TGTGCCAGCAGCACCTTATCGGGAGATACGCAGTATTTT
>TRBJ2-3|NA|NA|TRBV19
CASSFIPRGGAVGISTDTQYF
TGTGCCAGTAGTTTCATCCCGAGGGGCGGGGCAGTTGGAATTAGCACAGATACGCAGTATTTT
>TRBJ2-7|NA|NA|TRBV6-2/TRBV6-3
CASSYSNRAVYEQYF
TGTGCCAGCAGTTACTCGAATCGCGCCGTCTACGAGCAGTACTTC
>TRBJ2-1|few|NA|TRBV18
CASSNPGMRGYNEQFF
TGTGCCAGCTCAAACCCCGGGATGCGGGGCTACAATGAGCAGTTCTTC
>TRBJ1-4|NA|TRBD1|TRBV11-3
CASSRHRVPSTGGGVEKLFF
TGTGCCAGCAGCCGCCACCGAGTACCAAGTACAGGGGGCGGAGTTGAAAAACTGTTTTTT
>TRBJ1-6|once|TRBD1|TRBV7-8
CASSLTRTGSSPLHF
TGTGCCAGCAGCTTAACGAGGACAGGGTCTTCACCCCTCCACTTT
>TRBJ2-3|NA|NA|TRBV5-8
CASRPVGTDTQYF
TGTGCCAGCAGGCCGGTTGGCACAGATACGCAGTATTTT
>TRBJ2-2|NA|NA|TRBV24-1
CATEGTNTGELFF
TGTGCCACTGAGGGTACGAACACCGGGGAGCTGTTTTTT
>TRBJ1-4|few|TRBD1|TRBV18
CASSSQQGEVEKLFF
TGTGCCAGCTCGTCCCAGCAGGGGGAAGTTGAAAAACTGTTTTTT
>TRBJ1-5|few|TRBD1|TRBV2
CASKLQGGKWSSNQPQHF
TGTGCCAGCAAATTACAGGGGGGGAAATGGTCTAGCAATCAGCCCCAGCATTTT
>TRBJ2-3|once|TRBD2|TRBV13
CASSRKKEAGVSTDTQYF
TGTGCCAGCAGCCGGAAAAAAGAAGCGGGGGTTAGCACAGATACGCAGTATTTT
>TRBJ2-3|NA|TRBD2|TRBV29-1
CSVRLAGGSTDTQYF
TGCAGCGTTAGACTAGCGGGGGGGTCCACAGATACGCAGTATTTT
>TRBJ2-2|NA|NA|TRBV21-1
CAEEVSGELFF
TGTGCTGAGGAAGTATCCGGGGAGCTGTTTTTT
>TRBJ1-2|NA|TRBD1|TRBV10-3
CAINSDRGHLYGYTF
TGTGCCATCAATTCGGACAGGGGGCACCTCTATGGCTACACCTTC
>TRBJ1-5|few|NA|TRBV4-1
CASSRDRTRKNQPQHF
TGCGCCAGCAGCCGCGACCGGACAAGGAAAAATCAGCCCCAGCATTTT
>TRBJ2-5|NA|NA|TRBV30
CAWSVTGIRETQYF
TGTGCCTGGAGTGTAACCGGGATCCGAGAGACCCAGTACTTC
>TRBJ1-4|few|TRBD1|TRBV5-4
CASSSQNYRGTNEKLFF
TGTGCCAGCAGCTCGCAGAATTACAGGGGAACTAATGAAAAACTGTTTTTT
>TRBJ1-1|NA|NA|TRBV29-1
CSAARVTEAFF
TGCAGCGCAGCCAGGGTAACTGAAGCTTTCTTT
>TRBJ1-1|NA|NA|TRBV6-5
CASSYRQPAEAFF
TGTGCCAGCAGTTACCGACAGCCAGCTGAAGCTTTCTTT
>TRBJ2-5|NA|NA|TRBV6-2/TRBV6-3
CASSGDFLKETQYF
TGTGCCAGCAGTGGGGACTTTCTAAAAGAGACCCAGTACTTC
>TRBJ1-2|NA|NA|TRBV6-5
CASTSSRVAYGYTF
TGTGCCAGCACCTCGTCGAGGGTTGCCTATGGCTACACCTTC
>TRBJ1-5|NA|TRBD1|TRBV18
CASSPTGASQPQHF
TGTGCCAGCTCACCAACAGGGGCGAGTCAGCCCCAGCATTTT
>TRBJ1-1|NA|NA|TRBV6-5
CASSYDPQGPMLFF
TGTGCCAGCAGTTATGATCCCCAGGGCCCCATGCTTTTCTTT
>TRBJ2-3|NA|TRBD1|TRBV2
CASSLDRGRADTQYF
TGTGCCAGCAGCCTCGACAGGGGGCGCGCAGATACGCAGTATTTT
>TRBJ2-1|NA|NA|TRBV4-3
CASSQGSGSYNEQFF
TGCGCCAGCAGCCAAGGGTCGGGGAGCTACAATGAGCAGTTCTTC
>TRBJ2-4|NA|NA|TRBV7-9
CASSELTGAKNIQYF
TGTGCCAGCAGCGAACTTACGGGAGCCAAAAACATTCAGTACTTC
>TRBJ1-2|NA|NA|TRBV6-5
CASRKGGVDYGYTF
TGTGCCAGCAGGAAGGGAGGGGTTGACTATGGCTACACCTTC